The clone carrying this T cell receptor beta chain was observed a few times. This sample was included in a study of blood T cell repertoires in COVID-19. Study-level information: Acute and convalescent COVID-19 specimens originated in the United States, Italy and Spain. In each case, the material was cDNA or gDNA derived from T cells, B-cell-depleted T cells, or PBMCs.

Under the authors' procedure: Quantification of nucleated cells was approximated via reference gene primer amplification. Sequencing was performed with immunoSEQ multiplex PCR; in TCRdb, only in-frame clones are kept and a portion is missing. Clone size and V and J calls were adopted from that table, with D and trimming inferred from the DNA. This table has 140,000 to 150,000 clones, approximately 82% appearing once. The V segment lost 4 bases and the J segment 0 bases; nucleotides outside the gene matches: 6. CDR1 is LNHDA, CDR2 SQIVND, per germline (reference sequence). CDR3 length equals 16 residues.

The chain employs TRBV19 and TRBJ1-5; 7 nucleotides line up with TRBD1. Sequencing was done on a sample of peripheral blood. The clonotype was recovered from a human donor with acute or convalescent COVID-19. The donor label of this sample is uncertain. The CDR3 reads CASSRGRGFSNQPQHF. CDR3 nucleotide sequence: TGTGCCAGTAGTAGGGGCAGGGGGTTTAGCAATCAGCCCCAGCATTTT.